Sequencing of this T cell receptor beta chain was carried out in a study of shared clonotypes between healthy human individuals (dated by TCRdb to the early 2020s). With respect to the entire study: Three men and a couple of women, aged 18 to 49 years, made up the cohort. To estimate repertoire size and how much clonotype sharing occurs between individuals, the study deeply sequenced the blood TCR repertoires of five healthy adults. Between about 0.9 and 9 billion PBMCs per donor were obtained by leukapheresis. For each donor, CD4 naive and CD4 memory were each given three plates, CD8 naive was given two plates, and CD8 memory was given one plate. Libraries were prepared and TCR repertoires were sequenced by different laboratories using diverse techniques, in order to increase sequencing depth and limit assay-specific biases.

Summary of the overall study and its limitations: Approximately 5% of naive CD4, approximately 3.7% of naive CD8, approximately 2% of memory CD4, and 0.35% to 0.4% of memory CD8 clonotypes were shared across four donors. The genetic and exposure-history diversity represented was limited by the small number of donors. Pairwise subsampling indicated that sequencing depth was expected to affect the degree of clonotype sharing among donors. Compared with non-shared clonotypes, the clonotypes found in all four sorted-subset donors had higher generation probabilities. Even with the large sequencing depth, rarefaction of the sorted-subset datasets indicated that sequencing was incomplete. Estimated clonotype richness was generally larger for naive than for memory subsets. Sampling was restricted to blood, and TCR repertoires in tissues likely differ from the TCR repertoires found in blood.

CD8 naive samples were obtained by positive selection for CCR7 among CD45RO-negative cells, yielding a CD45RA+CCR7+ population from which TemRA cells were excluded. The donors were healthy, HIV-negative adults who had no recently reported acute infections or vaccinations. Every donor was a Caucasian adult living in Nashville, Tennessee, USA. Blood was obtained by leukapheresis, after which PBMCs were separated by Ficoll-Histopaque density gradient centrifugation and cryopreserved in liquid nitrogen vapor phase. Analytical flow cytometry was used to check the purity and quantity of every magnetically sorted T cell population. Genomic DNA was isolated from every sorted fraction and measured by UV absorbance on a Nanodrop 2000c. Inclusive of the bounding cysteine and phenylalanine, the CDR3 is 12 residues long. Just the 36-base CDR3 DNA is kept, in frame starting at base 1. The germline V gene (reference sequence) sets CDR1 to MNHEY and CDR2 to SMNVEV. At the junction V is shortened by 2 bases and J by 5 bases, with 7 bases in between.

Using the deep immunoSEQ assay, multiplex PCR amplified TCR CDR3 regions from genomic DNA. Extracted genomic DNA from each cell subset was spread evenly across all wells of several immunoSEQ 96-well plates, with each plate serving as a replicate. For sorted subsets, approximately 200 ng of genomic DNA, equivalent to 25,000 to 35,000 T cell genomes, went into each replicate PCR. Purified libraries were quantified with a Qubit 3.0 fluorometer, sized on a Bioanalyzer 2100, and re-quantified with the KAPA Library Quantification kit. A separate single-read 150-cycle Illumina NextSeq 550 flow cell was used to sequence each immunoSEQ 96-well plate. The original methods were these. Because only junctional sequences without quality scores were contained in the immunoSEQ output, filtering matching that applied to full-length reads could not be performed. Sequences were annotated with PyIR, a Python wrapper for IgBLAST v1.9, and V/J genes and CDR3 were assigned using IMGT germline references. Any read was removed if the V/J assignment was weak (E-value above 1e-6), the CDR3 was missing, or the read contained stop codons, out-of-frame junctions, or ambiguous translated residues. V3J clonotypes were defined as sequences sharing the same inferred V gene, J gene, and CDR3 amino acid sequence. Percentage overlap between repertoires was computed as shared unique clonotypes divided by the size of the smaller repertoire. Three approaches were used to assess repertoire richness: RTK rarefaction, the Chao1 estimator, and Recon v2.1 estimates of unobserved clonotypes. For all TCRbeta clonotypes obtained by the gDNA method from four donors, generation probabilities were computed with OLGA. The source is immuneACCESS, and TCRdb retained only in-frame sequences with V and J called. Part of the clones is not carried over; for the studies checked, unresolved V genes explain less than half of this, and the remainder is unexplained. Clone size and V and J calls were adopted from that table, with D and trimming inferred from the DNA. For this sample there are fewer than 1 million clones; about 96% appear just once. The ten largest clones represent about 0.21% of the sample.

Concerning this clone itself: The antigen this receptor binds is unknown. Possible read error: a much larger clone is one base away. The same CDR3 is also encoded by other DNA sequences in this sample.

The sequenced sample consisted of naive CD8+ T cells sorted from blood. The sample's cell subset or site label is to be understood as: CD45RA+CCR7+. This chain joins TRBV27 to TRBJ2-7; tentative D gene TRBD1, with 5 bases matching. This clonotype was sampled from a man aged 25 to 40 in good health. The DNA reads TGTGCCAGCAGTTTAATAGGGGACGAGCAGTACTTC. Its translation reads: CASSLIGDEQYF.